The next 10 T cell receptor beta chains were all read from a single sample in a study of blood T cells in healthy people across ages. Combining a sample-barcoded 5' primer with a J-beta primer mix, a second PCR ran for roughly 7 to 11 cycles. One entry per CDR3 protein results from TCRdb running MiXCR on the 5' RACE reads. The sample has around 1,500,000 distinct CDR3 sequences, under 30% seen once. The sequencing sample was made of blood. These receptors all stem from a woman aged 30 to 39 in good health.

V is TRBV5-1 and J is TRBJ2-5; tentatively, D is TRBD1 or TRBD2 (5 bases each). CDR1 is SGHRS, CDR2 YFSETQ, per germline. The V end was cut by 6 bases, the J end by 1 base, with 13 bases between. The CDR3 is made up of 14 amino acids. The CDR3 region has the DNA TGCGCCAGCAACCCAACCGGGGCCCAAGAGACCCAGTACTTC. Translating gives CASNPTGAQETQYF.

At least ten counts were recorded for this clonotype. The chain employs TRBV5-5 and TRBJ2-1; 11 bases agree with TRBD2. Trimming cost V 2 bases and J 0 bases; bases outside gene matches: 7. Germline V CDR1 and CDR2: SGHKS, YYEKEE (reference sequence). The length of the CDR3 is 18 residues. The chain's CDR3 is CASSLLTSGGTSYNEQFF. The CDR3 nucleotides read TGTGCCAGCAGCTTACTTACTAGCGGGGGAACCTCCTACAATGAGCAGTTCTTC.

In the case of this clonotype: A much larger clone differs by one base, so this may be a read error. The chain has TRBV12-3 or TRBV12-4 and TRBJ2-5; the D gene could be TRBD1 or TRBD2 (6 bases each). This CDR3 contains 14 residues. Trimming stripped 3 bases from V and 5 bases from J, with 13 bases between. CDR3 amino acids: CASSLKGGWETQYF. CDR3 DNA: TGTGCCAGCAGTTTGAAAGGGGGGTGGGAGACCCAGTACTTC.

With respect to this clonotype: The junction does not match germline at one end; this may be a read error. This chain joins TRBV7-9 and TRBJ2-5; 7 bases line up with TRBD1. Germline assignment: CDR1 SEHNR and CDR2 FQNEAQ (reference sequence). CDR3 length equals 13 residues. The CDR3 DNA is TGTGCCACCGGGAAGGGACAGCAAGGGACCCAGTACTTC. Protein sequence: CATGKGQQGTQYF. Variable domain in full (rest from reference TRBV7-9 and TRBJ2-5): DTGVSQNPRHKITKRGQNVTFRCDPISEHNRLYWYRQTLGQGPEFLTYFQNEAQLEKSRLLSDRFSAERPKGSFSTLEIQRTEQGDSAMYLCATGKGQQGTQYFGPGTRLLVL.

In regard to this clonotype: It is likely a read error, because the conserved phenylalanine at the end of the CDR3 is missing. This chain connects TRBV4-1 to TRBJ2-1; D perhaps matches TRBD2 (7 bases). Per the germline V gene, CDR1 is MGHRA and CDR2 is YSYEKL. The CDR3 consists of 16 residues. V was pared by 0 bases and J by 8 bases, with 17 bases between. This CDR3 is CASSQEGGLPPYEQFV. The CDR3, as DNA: TGCGCCAGCAGCCAAGAAGGGGGACTACCTCCCTATGAGCAGTTCGTC.

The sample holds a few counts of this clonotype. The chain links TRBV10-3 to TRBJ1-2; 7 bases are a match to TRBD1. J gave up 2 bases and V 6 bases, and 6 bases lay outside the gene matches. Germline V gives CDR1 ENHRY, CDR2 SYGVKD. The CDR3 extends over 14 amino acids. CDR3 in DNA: TGTGCCATCAGGAAAGGACAGGAGAACTATGGCTACACCTTC. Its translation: CAIRKGQENYGYTF.

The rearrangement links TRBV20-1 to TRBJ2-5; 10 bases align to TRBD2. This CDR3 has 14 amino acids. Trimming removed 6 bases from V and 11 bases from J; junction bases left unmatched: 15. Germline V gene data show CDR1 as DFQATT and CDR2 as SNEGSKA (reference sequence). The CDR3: CSARGLADTNEQYF. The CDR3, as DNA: TGCAGTGCGCGCGGACTAGCGGATACCAATGAGCAGTACTTC.

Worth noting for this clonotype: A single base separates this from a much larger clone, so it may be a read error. The CDR3: CARSYQSSGREQYF. CDR3 bases: TGTGCCCGCAGCTATCAGAGTTCGGGGCGCGAGCAGTACTTC. The rearrangement joins TRBV7-2 to TRBJ2-5; D may match TRBD1 or TRBD2 (5 bases each). The DNA matches TRBJ2-7 better at its end, which makes the J call doubtful. CDR3 length: 14 amino acids. CDR1 is SGHTA and CDR2 is FQGNSA in the germline V gene.

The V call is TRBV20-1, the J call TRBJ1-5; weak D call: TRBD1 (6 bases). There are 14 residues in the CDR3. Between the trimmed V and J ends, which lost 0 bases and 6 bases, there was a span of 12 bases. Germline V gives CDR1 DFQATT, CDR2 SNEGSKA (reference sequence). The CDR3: CSARDRRGAQPQHF. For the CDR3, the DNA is TGCAGTGCTAGAGATAGAAGGGGGGCTCAGCCCCAGCATTTT.

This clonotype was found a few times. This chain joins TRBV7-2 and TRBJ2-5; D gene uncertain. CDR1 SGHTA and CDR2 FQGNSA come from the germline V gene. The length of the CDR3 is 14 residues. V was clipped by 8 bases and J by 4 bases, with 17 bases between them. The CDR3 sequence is CASGQNPSRETQYF. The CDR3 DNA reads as TGTGCCAGCGGCCAAAACCCGTCGAGAGAGACCCAGTACTTC.